This passage covers 30 T cell receptor beta chains from one sample sequenced in a study of graft-versus-host responses after intestinal transplantation. The data were produced by immunoSEQ multiplex PCR, yet TCRdb's version contains in-frame clones alone and is incomplete. Of around 26,000 clones in the sample, less than 95% were seen once. Sample: PBMCs, taken 156 days after intestinal transplant. These receptors were collected from a human patient who received an intestinal transplant, so some T cells may come from the graft donor.

V usage is TRBV4-1 and J usage is TRBJ1-6, with 7 bases aligning to TRBD1. The CDR3 runs to 15 residues. The J segment lost 5 bases and the V segment lost 4 bases, leaving 5 bases of the junction unmatched. In germline, CDR1 is MGHRA, CDR2 YSYEKL. This CDR3 is CASSPRDRHNSPLHF. For the CDR3, the DNA is TGCGCCAGCAGCCCCCGGGACAGACATAATTCACCCCTCCACTTT.

Only one count was recorded for this clone. The V gene is TRBV14, the J gene TRBJ1-4; TRBD1 matches at 8 bases. This CDR3 contains 14 residues. Germline assignment: CDR1 SGHDN and CDR2 FVKESK. V gave up 6 bases and J gave up 7 bases; unmatched junction bases: 7. The CDR3, as DNA: TGTGCCAGCAGTCGGGACAGGAATTCTGAAAAACTGTTTTTT. It is translated as CASSRDRNSEKLFF.

The chain is built from TRBV6-6 and TRBJ1-5; D remains ambiguous. CDR1 and CDR2 (germline): MNHNY, SVGAGI (reference sequence). The CDR3 length is 14 residues. The V gene lost 8 bases and the J gene lost 5 bases, with 16 bases spanning the gap. DNA for the CDR3: TGTGCCAGCCTTGACCAGCCCCTCGATCAGCCCCAGCATTTT. Its protein is CASLDQPLDQPQHF.

The rearrangement joins TRBV27 to TRBJ2-1; 12 nucleotides align to TRBD2. V was clipped by 4 bases and J by 7 bases; unmatched bases: 8. CDR1 and CDR2 from the germline V gene are MNHEY and SMNVEV (reference sequence). The CDR3 has 16 amino acids. The CDR3 nucleotides are TGTGCCAGCAGTTGGGTGACTAGCGGGAGTACAAATGAGCAGTTCTTC. This sequence encodes CASSWVTSGSTNEQFF.

The chain couples TRBV10-1 to TRBJ2-2; D perhaps matches TRBD2 (5 bases). The germline gives CDR1 WNHNN, CDR2 SYGVQD (reference sequence). Trimming took 3 bases from V and 7 from J, leaving 12 bases between them. CDR3 length equals 14 residues. The CDR3 region is CASSEVGSGGELFF. DNA of the CDR3: TGCGCCAGCAGTGAAGTAGGGAGCGGCGGGGAGCTGTTTTTT.

The chain is built from TRBV5-6 and TRBJ1-5; D ambiguous. The germline CDR1 and CDR2 sequences are SGHDT and YYEEEE. The V end lost 2 bases, the J end lost 4 bases, and 7 bases lay between the germline ends. There are 13 residues in the CDR3. The CDR3 spells CASSLRGNQPQHF. The CDR3 region has the DNA TGTGCCAGCAGCTTACGGGGAAATCAGCCCCAGCATTTT.

Points on this clone: A read error may produce the germline difference seen at one junction end. The chain recombines TRBV2 with TRBJ2-2, with D possibly being TRBD2 (5 bases). Per the germline V gene, CDR1 is SNHLY and CDR2 is FYNNEI. This CDR3 region has 18 residues. The DNA for the CDR3 is TGTGCCAGCAGCGAAGACGACTCCGGGGAGTCGGAGACCGGGGAGCTGTTTTTT. It codes for CASSEDDSGESETGELFF.

Here the CDR3 reads CSVVMNEQFF. The CDR3 DNA is TGCAGCGTTGTTATGAATGAGCAGTTCTTC. V usage is TRBV29-1 and J usage is TRBJ2-1; D unresolved. Germline-derived CDR1 and CDR2 are SQVTM and ANQGSEA. Trimming took off 4 bases at V and 7 bases at J, with 5 bases between the two ends. The CDR3 runs to 10 residues.

V and J are TRBV5-1 and TRBJ2-7; D is ambiguous. V was trimmed by 1 base and J by 7 bases, leaving 15 bases between them. Germline CDR1 SGHRS, CDR2 YFSETQ. The CDR3 sequence is 14 residues long. CDR3 nucleotide sequence: TGCGCCAGCAGCTTGACCTTCTACCTACGAGAGCAGTACTTC. Encoded protein: CASSLTFYLREQYF.

The chain joins TRBV27 to TRBJ2-7; no definite D call. The CDR3 spans 13 residues. Per the germline V gene, CDR1 is MNHEY and CDR2 is SMNVEV (reference sequence). V dropped 4 bases and J dropped 3 bases, with 10 bases sitting between them. The CDR3 DNA reads TGTGCCAGCAGTTACAGTATGGGCTACGAGCAGTACTTC. This codes for CASSYSMGYEQYF.

This clone was seen once. The V and J genes are TRBV11-1 and TRBJ2-2, with a tentative D call TRBD2 (7 bases). Per the germline V gene, CDR1 is SGHAT and CDR2 is FQDESV (reference sequence). This CDR3 comprises 16 residues. Trimming removed 5 bases from V and 4 bases from J, with 17 bases in between. This CDR3 reads CASSTRAGAVTGELFF. The DNA of the CDR3 is TGTGCCAGCAGCACCAGGGCGGGGGCCGTCACCGGGGAGCTGTTTTTT. The full variable domain, with the rest looked up from reference TRBV11-1 and TRBJ2-2, is EAEVAQSPRYKITEKSQAVAFWCDPISGHATLYWYRQILGQGPELLVQFQDESVVDDSQLPKDRFSAERLKGVDSTLKIQPAELGDSAMYLCASSTRAGAVTGELFFGEGSRLTVL.

The rearrangement joins TRBV11-2 to TRBJ2-2, with D maybe TRBD1 (5 bases). The CDR3 consists of 12 residues. V lost 5 bases, J lost 6 bases, and 7 bases lay in between. The germline gives CDR1 SGHAT, CDR2 FQNNGV. The CDR3 DNA sequence: TGTGCCAGCAGCCCAGGGTCCGGGGAGCTGTTTTTT. It is translated as CASSPGSGELFF.

The chain recombines TRBV6-1 with TRBJ1-3; D uncertain. CDR1 is MNHNS, CDR2 SASEGT, per germline. The germline V and J ends were trimmed by 6 bases and 2 bases, with 14 bases remaining between them. The length of the CDR3 is 15 residues. In DNA form, the CDR3 reads TGTGCCAGCAGAGACGCGGGGATGGCTGGAAACACCATATATTTT. Protein sequence: CASRDAGMAGNTIYF.

The V call is TRBV2, the J call TRBJ2-1, with D unresolved. The CDR3 loop spans 12 amino acids. Trimming left V 3 bases short and J 4 bases short, with 4 bases between. Germline CDR1 SNHLY, CDR2 FYNNEI. CDR3 bases: TGTGCCAGCAGTGATCTATACAATGAGCAGTTCTTC. Residues: CASSDLYNEQFF.

The chain has TRBV5-4 and TRBJ2-7; D perhaps matches TRBD1 (6 bases). The ends were cut back, 4 bases at V and 1 base at J, with 15 bases in the middle. The germline gives CDR1 SGHNT, CDR2 YYREEE (reference sequence). This CDR3 is built from 15 residues. For the CDR3, the DNA is TGTGCCAGCAGCCTGGACAGTACCTTATCCTACGAGCAGTACTTC. Translating it yields CASSLDSTLSYEQYF.

V and J are TRBV7-2 and TRBJ1-2; 8 nucleotides align to TRBD1. Germline lookup yields CDR1 SGHTA and CDR2 FQGNSA. The ends lost 0 bases at V and 4 bases at J; junction bases unmatched: 13. CDR3 length equals 18 residues. CDR3 region: CASSLAFRDRRRPYGYTF. CDR3 DNA sequence: TGTGCCAGCAGCTTAGCGTTCCGGGACAGGAGGAGGCCCTATGGCTACACCTTC.

This rearrangement joins TRBV28 to TRBJ2-1; TRBD2 matches at 9 bases. Per the germline V gene, CDR1 is MDHEN and CDR2 is SYDVKM. The CDR3 covers 16 residues. V lost 5 bases and J lost 4; bases outside the gene matches: 9. DNA for the CDR3: TGTGCCAGCAGTACGCCGACTAGCGGCTTATACAATGAGCAGTTCTTC. Amino acid sequence: CASSTPTSGLYNEQFF.

The genes are TRBV7-3 and TRBJ2-5; TRBD2 matches at 12 bases. The J call could be wrong; TRBJ2-7 is a better fit for the DNA end. This CDR3 is 13 amino acids long. CDR1 SGHTA and CDR2 FQGTGA come from the germline V gene. The CDR3 protein is CASGPGLAGEQYF. CDR3 DNA sequence: TGTGCCAGCGGTCCGGGACTAGCGGGCGAGCAGTACTTC.

V is TRBV6-1 and J is TRBJ2-7, with a possible D match to TRBD1 (5 bases). V was clipped by 0 bases and J by 4 bases, with 16 bases between them. The germline CDR1 and CDR2 sequences are MNHNS and SASEGT. CDR3 length: 16 residues. The CDR3 DNA follows: TGTGCCAGCAGTGAAGCCCCCCCCCTAGGGGTATACGAGCAGTACTTC. It specifies CASSEAPPLGVYEQYF.

V usage is TRBV7-6 and J usage is TRBJ2-1; unclear D gene. In germline, CDR1 is SGHVS, CDR2 FNYEAQ. The V gene lost 5 bases and the J gene lost 1 base, with 12 bases spanning the gap. This CDR3 contains 15 residues. CDR3 in DNA: TGTGCCAGCAGCCGGACGTGGTGGTCCTACAATGAGCAGTTCTTC. This sequence encodes CASSRTWWSYNEQFF.

The V and J genes are TRBV6-5 and TRBJ1-1; 7 positions match TRBD1. The CDR3 sequence is 15 residues long. J lost 2 bases, V lost 6 bases, and 9 bases had no gene match. CDR1 is MNHEY and CDR2 is SVGAGI in the germline V gene. CDR3 sequence: CASSLRTGANTEAFF. The CDR3 DNA reads as TGTGCCAGCAGCCTACGGACAGGAGCTAACACTGAAGCTTTCTTT.

The rearrangement uses TRBV7-9 and TRBJ2-5, with 11 bases that match TRBD2. The CDR3 consists of 16 residues. From germline, CDR1 is SEHNR and CDR2 FQNEAQ (reference sequence). J gave up 5 bases and V 1 base, and 6 bases lay outside the gene matches. The CDR3 nucleotides read TGTGCCAGCAGCTTAGTGTCTAGCGGGAGGTTGGAGACCCAGTACTTC. This codes for CASSLVSSGRLETQYF.

This clone was seen only a few times. This chain uses TRBV6-5 with TRBJ2-3, with 8 bases that match TRBD2. V lost 6 bases, J lost 6 bases, and 11 bases stayed unmatched. The V gene's germline CDR1 is MNHEY and CDR2 SVGAGI. The CDR3 is made up of 15 amino acids. DNA for the CDR3: TGTGCCAGCAGCGACGGGGGGGCCGGGGCGGATACGCAGTATTTT. Residues: CASSDGGAGADTQYF.

The chain joins TRBV30 to TRBJ2-3, with TRBD2 identical over 10 bases. Trimming took 4 bases from V and 2 from J; bases not matched to a gene: 15. The CDR3 consists of 18 residues. Germline values: CDR1 GTSNPN, CDR2 SVGIG (reference sequence). The CDR3 sequence is CAWTQRASGGEPTDTQYF. CDR3 nucleotides: TGTGCCTGGACTCAGAGGGCTAGCGGGGGCGAACCCACAGATACGCAGTATTTT.

The gene calls are TRBV7-9 and TRBJ2-7; 8 bases are shared with TRBD1. CDR1 SEHNR and CDR2 FQNEAQ come from the germline V gene (reference sequence). Unmatched junction bases numbered 11, after V lost 5 bases and J lost 2 bases. This CDR3 region has 16 residues. The CDR3 here is CASSDHRGKAPYEQYF. The CDR3 DNA sequence: TGTGCCAGCAGCGATCACAGGGGGAAGGCCCCCTACGAGCAGTACTTC.

J is TRBJ2-1 and V is TRBV27; D is perhaps TRBD2 (6 bases). The CDR3 has 16 amino acids. Germline CDR1 and CDR2: MNHEY and SMNVEV (reference sequence). The V and J ends lost 2 bases and 7 bases respectively, with 18 bases between them. This CDR3 reads CASSLGGWGARNEQFF. CDR3 bases: TGTGCCAGCAGTTTAGGGGGGTGGGGAGCGAGGAATGAGCAGTTCTTC.

Only one count was recorded for this clone. This sequence joins TRBV28 and TRBJ1-5; no reliable D call. Looked up from germline, CDR1 is MDHEN and CDR2 is SYDVKM. V was shortened by 6 bases and J by 0 bases, with 12 bases between the two germline ends. This CDR3 spans 15 amino acids. CDR3 protein: CASSHRRYSNQPQHF. DNA of the CDR3: TGTGCCAGCAGCCACCGGAGATATAGCAATCAGCCCCAGCATTTT.

The J gene is TRBJ1-4, the V gene TRBV28; D perhaps matches TRBD1 (5 bases). Trimming cost V 6 bases and J 7 bases, with 18 bases left between them. The CDR3 sequence is 15 residues long. Germline lookup yields CDR1 MDHEN and CDR2 SYDVKM. DNA of the CDR3: TGTGCCAGCAGCACACCGGTCCACGGGACTGAAAAACTGTTTTTT. Its translation: CASSTPVHGTEKLFF.

The chain joins TRBV5-1 to TRBJ1-5; D unresolved. CDR1 SGHRS and CDR2 YFSETQ come from the germline V gene. The V and J ends lost 0 bases and 1 base respectively, with 5 bases between them. CDR3 size: 14 residues. In nucleotides, the CDR3 is TGCGCCAGCAGCTTGGACGGGAGCAATCAGCCCCAGCATTTT. This encodes CASSLDGSNQPQHF.

This clone appeared once. The rearrangement joins TRBV7-7 to TRBJ2-7, with D possibly matching TRBD2 (6 bases). Looked up from germline, CDR1 is SSHAT and CDR2 is FNYEAQ (reference sequence). The CDR3 totals 14 residues. V was cut by 5 bases and J by 2 bases, with 13 bases left in between. This CDR3 is CASSAGPVTYEQYF. The CDR3 nucleotides are TGTGCCAGCAGCGCGGGACCCGTCACCTACGAGCAGTACTTC.